The rows below give T cell receptor beta chains drawn from one sample of a study of blood T cells in healthy people across ages. A single record per CDR3 protein comes from TCRdb applying MiXCR to the 5' RACE reads. The sample holds 600,000 to 650,000 distinct CDR3 sequences, roughly 58% seen once. Material: blood. These receptor sequences come from a man aged 55 to 70 in good health. Both conserved end residues are part of each CDR3. A D gene is named only where the DNA matches it firmly. Clone size is shown for a subset of rows, as once, few, many or a class of expanded clone.

TRBJ2-3 . TRBV20-1 TRBD1 CSASQGAGTDTQYF TGCAGTGCTAGTCAGGGGGCGGGCACAGATACGCAGTATTTT
TRBJ2-3 . TRBV20-1 TRBD1 CSARDPQGGTDTQYF TGCAGTGCTAGAGATCCTCAGGGGGGCACAGATACGCAGTATTTT
TRBJ1-5 . TRBV5-1 . CARSPTDSNQPQHF TGCGCCAGGAGCCCGACAGATAGCAATCAGCCCCAGCATTTT
TRBJ2-1 . TRBV5-1 TRBD1 CASRLDRDNEQFF TGCGCCAGCAGGCTCGACAGGGATAATGAGCAGTTCTTC
TRBJ2-5 few TRBV20-1 . CSASNPSRETQYF TGCAGTGCTAGTAATCCTAGCAGAGAGACCCAGTACTTC
TRBJ1-1 . TRBV28 . CASSLWVQNTEAFF TGTGCCAGCAGTTTATGGGTGCAAAACACTGAAGCTTTCTTT
TRBJ1-2 . TRBV2 . CASSEGPVDGYTF TGTGCCAGCAGTGAGGGGCCCGTCGATGGCTACACCTTC
TRBJ2-7 few TRBV20-1 . CSASGPTDEQYF TGCAGTGCTTCGGGACCCACGGACGAGCAGTACTTC
TRBJ2-7 . TRBV10-3 TRBD2 CAISEASSGVGEQYF TGTGCCATCAGTGAGGCATCTAGCGGGGTTGGCGAGCAGTACTTC
TRBJ2-2 . TRBV3-1 . CASRPSGTPTGELFF TGTGCCAGCAGACCATCAGGAACCCCCACCGGGGAGCTGTTTTTT
TRBJ2-7 once TRBV3-1 . CASSQGHSHSYEQYF TGTGCCAGCAGCCAGGGTCATAGCCACTCCTACGAGCAGTACTTC
TRBJ2-3 . TRBV11-2 . CASSPGGLLSTDTQYF TGTGCCAGCAGCCCCGGGGGCCTACTTAGCACAGATACGCAGTATTTT
TRBJ1-4 . TRBV12-3/TRBV12-4 . CASSSSDIRGTRLFF TGTGCCAGCAGCTCATCGGACATTCGGGGGACGAGACTGTTTTTT
TRBJ2-4 . TRBV20-1 TRBD1 CSADRGAKNIQYF TGCAGTGCTGACAGGGGGGCCAAAAACATTCAGTACTTC
TRBJ2-5 . TRBV20-1 TRBD1 CSATQGVGQETQYF TGCAGTGCTACTCAGGGGGTGGGGCAAGAGACCCAGTACTTC
TRBJ2-4 . TRBV5-6 . CASSLSGIQYF TGTGCCAGCAGCCTATCCGGCATTCAGTACTTC
TRBJ2-5 . TRBV5-5 . CASSPLGGPQETQYF TGTGCCAGCAGCCCCCTTGGGGGGCCCCAAGAGACCCAGTACTTC
TRBJ1-1 . TRBV2 . CASIGVGGTEAFF TGTGCCAGCATTGGGGTGGGGGGCACTGAAGCTTTCTTT